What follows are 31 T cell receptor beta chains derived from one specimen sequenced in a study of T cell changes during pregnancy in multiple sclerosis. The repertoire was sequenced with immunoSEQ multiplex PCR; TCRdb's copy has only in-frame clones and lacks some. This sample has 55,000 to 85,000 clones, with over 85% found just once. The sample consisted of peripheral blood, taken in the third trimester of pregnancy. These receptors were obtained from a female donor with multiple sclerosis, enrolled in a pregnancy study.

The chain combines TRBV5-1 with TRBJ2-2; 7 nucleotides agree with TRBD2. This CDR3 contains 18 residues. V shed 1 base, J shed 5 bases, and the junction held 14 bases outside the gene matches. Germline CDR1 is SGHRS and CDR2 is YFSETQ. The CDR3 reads CASSLRPSGGSVTGELFF. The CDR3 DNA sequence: TGCGCCAGCAGCTTGAGGCCCTCCGGCGGGAGTGTGACCGGGGAGCTGTTTTTT.

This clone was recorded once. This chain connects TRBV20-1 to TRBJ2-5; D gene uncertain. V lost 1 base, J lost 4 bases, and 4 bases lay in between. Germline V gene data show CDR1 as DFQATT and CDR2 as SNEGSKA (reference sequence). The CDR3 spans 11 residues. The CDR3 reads CSARGRETQYF. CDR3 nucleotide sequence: TGCAGTGCTAGAGGGAGAGAGACCCAGTACTTC.

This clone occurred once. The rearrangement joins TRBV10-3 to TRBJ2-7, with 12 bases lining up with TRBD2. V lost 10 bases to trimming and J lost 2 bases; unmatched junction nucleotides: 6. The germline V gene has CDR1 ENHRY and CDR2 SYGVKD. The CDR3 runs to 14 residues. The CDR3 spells CATHPSGRAYEQYF. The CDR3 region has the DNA TGTGCCACACACCCTAGCGGGAGGGCCTACGAGCAGTACTTC.

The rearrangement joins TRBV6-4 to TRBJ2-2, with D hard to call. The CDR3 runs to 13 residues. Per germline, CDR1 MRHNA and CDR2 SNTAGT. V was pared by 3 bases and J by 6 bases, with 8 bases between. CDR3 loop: CASSDLFSGELFF. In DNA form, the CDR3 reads TGTGCCAGCAGTGATTTGTTCTCCGGGGAGCTGTTTTTT.

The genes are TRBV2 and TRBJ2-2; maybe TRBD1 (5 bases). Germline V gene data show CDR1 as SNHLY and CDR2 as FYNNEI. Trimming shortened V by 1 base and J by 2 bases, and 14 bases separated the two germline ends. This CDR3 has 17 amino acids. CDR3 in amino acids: CASSEEVGPINTGELFF. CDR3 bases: TGTGCCAGCAGTGAAGAAGTGGGGCCCATTAACACCGGGGAGCTGTTTTTT.

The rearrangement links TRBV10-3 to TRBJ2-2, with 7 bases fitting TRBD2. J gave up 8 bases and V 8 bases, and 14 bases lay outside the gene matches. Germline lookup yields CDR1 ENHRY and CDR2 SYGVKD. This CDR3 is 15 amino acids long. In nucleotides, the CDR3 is TGTGCCATCTCCCGGGGGGATCGGGATTCGGGGGAGCTGTTTTTT. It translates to CAISRGDRDSGELFF.

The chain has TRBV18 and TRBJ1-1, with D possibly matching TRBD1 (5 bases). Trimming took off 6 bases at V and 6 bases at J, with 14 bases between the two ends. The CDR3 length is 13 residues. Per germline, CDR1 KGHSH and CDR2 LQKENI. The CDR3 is CASSTGGSAEAFF. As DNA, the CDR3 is TGTGCCAGCTCTACCGGGGGGTCAGCTGAAGCTTTCTTT.

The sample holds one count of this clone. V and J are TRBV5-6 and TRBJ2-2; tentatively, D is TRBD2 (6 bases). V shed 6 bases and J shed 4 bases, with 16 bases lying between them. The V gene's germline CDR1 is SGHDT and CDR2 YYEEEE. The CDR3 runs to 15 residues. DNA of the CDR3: TGTGCCAGCACCCCGACCGGGAGCGGCACCGGGGAGCTGTTTTTT. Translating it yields CASTPTGSGTGELFF.

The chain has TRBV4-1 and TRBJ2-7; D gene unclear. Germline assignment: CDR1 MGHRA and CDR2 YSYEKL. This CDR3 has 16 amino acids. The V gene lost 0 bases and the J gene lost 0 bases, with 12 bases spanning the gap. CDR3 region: CASSQDYVSPSYEQYF. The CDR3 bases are TGCGCCAGCAGCCAAGATTATGTCTCCCCCTCCTACGAGCAGTACTTC.

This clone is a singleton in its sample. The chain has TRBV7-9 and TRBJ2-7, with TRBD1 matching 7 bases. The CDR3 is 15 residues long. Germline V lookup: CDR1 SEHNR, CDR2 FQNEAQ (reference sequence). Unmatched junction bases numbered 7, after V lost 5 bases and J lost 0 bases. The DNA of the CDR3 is TGTGCCAGCAGCCGCCGGGACAGATCCTCCTACGAGCAGTACTTC. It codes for CASSRRDRSSYEQYF.

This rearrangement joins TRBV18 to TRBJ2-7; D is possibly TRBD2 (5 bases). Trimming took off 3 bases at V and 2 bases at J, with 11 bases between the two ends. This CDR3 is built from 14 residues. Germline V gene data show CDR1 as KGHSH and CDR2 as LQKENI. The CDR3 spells CASSPPRAPYEQYF. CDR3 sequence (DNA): TGTGCCAGCTCACCCCCGAGGGCCCCCTACGAGCAGTACTTC.

CDR3 nucleotides: TGTGCCTGGAGCGGGAGTGGGACAGATACGCAGTATTTT. This gives the protein CAWSGSGTDTQYF. The chain is built from TRBV30 and TRBJ2-3; D is possibly TRBD2 (6 bases). The germline gives CDR1 GTSNPN, CDR2 SVGIG (reference sequence). Trimming left V 3 bases short and J 3 bases short, with 10 bases between. The CDR3 loop spans 13 amino acids. Full variable domain (missing parts from reference TRBV30 and TRBJ2-3): SQTIHQWPATLVQPVGSPLSLECTVEGTSNPNLYWYRQAAGRGLQLLFYSVGIGQISSEVPQNLSASRPQDRQFILSSKKLLLSDSGFYLCAWSGSGTDTQYFGPGTRLTVL.

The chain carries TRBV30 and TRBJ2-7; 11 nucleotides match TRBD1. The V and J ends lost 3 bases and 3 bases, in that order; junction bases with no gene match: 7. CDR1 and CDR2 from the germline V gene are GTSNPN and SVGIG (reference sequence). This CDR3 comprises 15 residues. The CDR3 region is CAWSPGQGVIYEQYF. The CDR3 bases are TGTGCCTGGAGCCCGGGACAGGGGGTGATCTACGAGCAGTACTTC.

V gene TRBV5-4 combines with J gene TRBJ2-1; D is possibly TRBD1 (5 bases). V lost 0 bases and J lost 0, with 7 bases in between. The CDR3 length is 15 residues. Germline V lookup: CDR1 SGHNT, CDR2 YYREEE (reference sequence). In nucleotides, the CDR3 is TGTGCCAGCAGCTTGGAGGGGTCCTCCTACAATGAGCAGTTCTTC. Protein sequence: CASSLEGSSYNEQFF.

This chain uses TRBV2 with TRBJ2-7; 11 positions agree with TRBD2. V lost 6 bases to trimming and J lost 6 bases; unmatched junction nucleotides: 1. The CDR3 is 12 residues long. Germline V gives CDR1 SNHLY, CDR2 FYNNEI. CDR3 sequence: CASRLAGAEQYF. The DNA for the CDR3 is TGTGCCAGCAGACTAGCGGGAGCCGAGCAGTACTTC.

CDR3 sequence reads: CASSQGRRFYEQYF. The CDR3 region has the DNA TGTGCCAGCTCCCAGGGCCGCCGCTTCTACGAGCAGTACTTC. The V call is TRBV18, the J call TRBJ2-7; tentative D call: TRBD1 (5 bases). V was clipped by 6 bases and J by 3 bases, with 15 bases between them. In germline, CDR1 is KGHSH, CDR2 LQKENI. This CDR3 is built from 14 residues.

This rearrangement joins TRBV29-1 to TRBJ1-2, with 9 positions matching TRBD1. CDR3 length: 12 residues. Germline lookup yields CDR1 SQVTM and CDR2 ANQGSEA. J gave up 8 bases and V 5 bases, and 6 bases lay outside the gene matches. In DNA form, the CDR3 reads TGCAGCGTTTGGGACAGGGTGACCGGCTACACCTTC. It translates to CSVWDRVTGYTF.

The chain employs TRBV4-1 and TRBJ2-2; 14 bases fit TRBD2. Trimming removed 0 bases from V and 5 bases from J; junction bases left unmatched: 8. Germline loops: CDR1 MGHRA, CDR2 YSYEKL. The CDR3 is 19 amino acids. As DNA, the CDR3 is TGCGCCAGCAGCCAAGAGGGGACTAGCGGGAGAAGATATACCGGGGAGCTGTTTTTT. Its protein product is CASSQEGTSGRRYTGELFF.

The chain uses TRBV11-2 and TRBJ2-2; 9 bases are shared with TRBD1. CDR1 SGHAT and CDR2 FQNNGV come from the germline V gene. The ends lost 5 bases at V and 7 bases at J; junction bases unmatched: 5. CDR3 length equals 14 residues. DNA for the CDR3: TGTGCCAGCAGCCGGACAGGGGCATTCGGGGAGCTGTTTTTT. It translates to CASSRTGAFGELFF.

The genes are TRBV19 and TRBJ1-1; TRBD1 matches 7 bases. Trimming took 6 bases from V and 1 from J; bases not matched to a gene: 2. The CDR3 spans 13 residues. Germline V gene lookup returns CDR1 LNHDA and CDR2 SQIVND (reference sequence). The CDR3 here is CASSWDRNTEAFF. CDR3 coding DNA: TGTGCCAGTAGCTGGGACAGGAACACTGAAGCTTTCTTT.

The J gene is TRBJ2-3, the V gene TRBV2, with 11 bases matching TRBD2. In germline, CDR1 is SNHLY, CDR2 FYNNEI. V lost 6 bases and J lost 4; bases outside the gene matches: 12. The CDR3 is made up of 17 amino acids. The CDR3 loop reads CASSNVAGGPTPDTQYF. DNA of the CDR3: TGTGCCAGCAGCAACGTAGCGGGAGGGCCAACTCCAGATACGCAGTATTTT.

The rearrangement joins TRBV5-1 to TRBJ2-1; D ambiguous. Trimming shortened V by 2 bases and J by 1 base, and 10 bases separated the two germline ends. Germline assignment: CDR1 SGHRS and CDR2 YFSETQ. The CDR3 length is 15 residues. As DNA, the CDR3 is TGCGCCAGCAGCTTTCAAAGCGAATCCTACAATGAGCAGTTCTTC. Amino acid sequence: CASSFQSESYNEQFF. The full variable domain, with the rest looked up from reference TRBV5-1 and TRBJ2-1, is KAGVTQTPRYLIKTRGQQVTLSCSPISGHRSVSWYQQTPGQGLQFLFEYFSETQRNKGNFPGRFSGRQFSNSRSEMNVSTLELGDSALYLCASSFQSESYNEQFFGPGTRLTVL.

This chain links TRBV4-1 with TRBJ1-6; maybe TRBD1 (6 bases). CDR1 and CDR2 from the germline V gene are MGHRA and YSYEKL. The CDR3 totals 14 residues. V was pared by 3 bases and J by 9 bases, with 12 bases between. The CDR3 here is CASSQLQGTSPLHF. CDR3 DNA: TGCGCCAGCAGCCAGTTACAGGGAACTTCACCCCTCCACTTT.

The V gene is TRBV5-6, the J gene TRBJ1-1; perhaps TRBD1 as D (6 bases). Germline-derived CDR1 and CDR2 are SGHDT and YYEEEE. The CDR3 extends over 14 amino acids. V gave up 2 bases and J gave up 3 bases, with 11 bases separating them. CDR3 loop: CASSLQGIDTEAFF. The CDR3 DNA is TGTGCCAGCAGCTTACAGGGTATCGACACTGAAGCTTTCTTT.

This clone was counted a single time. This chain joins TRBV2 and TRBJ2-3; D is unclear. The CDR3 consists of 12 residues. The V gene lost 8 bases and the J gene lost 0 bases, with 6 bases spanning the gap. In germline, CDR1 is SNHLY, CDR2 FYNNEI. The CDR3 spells CASLRSTDTQYF. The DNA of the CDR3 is TGTGCCAGCCTTAGAAGCACAGATACGCAGTATTTT.

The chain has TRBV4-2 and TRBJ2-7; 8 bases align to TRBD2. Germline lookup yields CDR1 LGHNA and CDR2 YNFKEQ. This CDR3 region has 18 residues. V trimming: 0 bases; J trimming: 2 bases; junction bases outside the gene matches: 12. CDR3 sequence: CASSQDKTYSGEPYEQYF. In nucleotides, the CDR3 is TGTGCCAGCAGCCAAGATAAGACTTATAGCGGGGAGCCCTACGAGCAGTACTTC.

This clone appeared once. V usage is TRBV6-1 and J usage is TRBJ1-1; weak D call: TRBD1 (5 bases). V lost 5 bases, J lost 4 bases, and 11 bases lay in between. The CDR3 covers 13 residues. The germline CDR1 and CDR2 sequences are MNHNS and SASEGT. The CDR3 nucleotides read TGTGCCAGCAGTTCAGGGTTTAGCACTGAAGCTTTCTTT. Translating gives CASSSGFSTEAFF.

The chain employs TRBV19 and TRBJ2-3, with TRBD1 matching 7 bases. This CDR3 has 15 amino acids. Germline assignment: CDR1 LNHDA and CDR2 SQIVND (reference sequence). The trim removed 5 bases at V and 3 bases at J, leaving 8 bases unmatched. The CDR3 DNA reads TGTGCCAGTAGTGTAAACAGGGGATGGACAGATACGCAGTATTTT. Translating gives CASSVNRGWTDTQYF.

CDR3 region: CASSPWTGLLNYGYTF. The CDR3 coding sequence is TGTGCCAGCAGCCCGTGGACAGGACTTCTTAACTATGGCTACACCTTC. The chain employs TRBV7-9 and TRBJ1-2, with 7 bases identical to TRBD1. V trimming: 5 bases; J trimming: 1 base; junction bases outside the gene matches: 10. The CDR3 length is 16 residues. The V gene's germline CDR1 is SEHNR and CDR2 FQNEAQ (reference sequence).

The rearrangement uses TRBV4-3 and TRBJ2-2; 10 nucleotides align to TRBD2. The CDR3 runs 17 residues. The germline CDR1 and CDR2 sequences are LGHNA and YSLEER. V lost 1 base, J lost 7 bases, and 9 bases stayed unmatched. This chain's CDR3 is CASSQASSGSRNGELFF. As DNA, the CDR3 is TGCGCCAGCAGCCAAGCTTCTAGCGGGAGTAGGAACGGGGAGCTGTTTTTT.

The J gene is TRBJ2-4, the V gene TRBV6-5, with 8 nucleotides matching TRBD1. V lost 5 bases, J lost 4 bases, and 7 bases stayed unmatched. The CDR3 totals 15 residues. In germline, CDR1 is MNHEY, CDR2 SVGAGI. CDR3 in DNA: TGTGCCAGCAGTCCGCAGGGGGCGCCTAAAAACATTCAGTACTTC. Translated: CASSPQGAPKNIQYF.